The 19 T cell receptor beta chains below were found in one sample sequenced in a study of shared T cell receptors in the human thymus. The assay was immunoSEQ multiplex PCR, and TCRdb's table has in-frame clones only and misses some. The top ten hold approximately 0.0097% of the sample, which has 630,000 or so clones, approximately 87% seen once. This same sample was also part of a study on human thymus T cells.

Sequences were obtained from thymocytes. These receptors originate from a boy under two years old with a congenital heart defect.

A remark on this clone: Compared with germline, one end of the junction differs, possibly owing to a read error. This rearrangement joins TRBV7-3 to TRBJ1-2; D is unclear. This CDR3 contains 13 residues. The germline CDR1 and CDR2 sequences are SGHTA and FQGTGA. CDR3 loop: CASSLGPNHGYTF. The CDR3 nucleotides read TGTGCCAGCAGCTTGGGCCCTAACCATGGCTACACCTTC.

The chain uses TRBV5-1 and TRBJ2-3, with a weak D call TRBD2 (7 bases). The CDR3 is 14 amino acids. Per germline, CDR1 SGHRS and CDR2 YFSETQ. V was clipped by 5 bases and J by 3 bases, with 13 bases between them. The CDR3: CASSGGAGTDTQYF. DNA of the CDR3: TGCGCCAGCAGTGGGGGGGCCGGGACAGATACGCAGTATTTT.

The chain joins TRBV25-1 to TRBJ2-6, with 10 bases matching TRBD1. In germline, CDR1 is MGHDK, CDR2 SYGVNS. This CDR3 spans 18 amino acids. The V gene end was trimmed by 4 bases and the J gene end by 0 bases; junction bases not matched to a gene: 6. The chain's CDR3 is CASSGGQGRNSGANVLTF. The DNA for the CDR3 is TGTGCCAGCAGTGGGGGACAGGGGAGGAACTCTGGGGCCAACGTCCTGACTTTC.

This clone was counted once. The rearrangement links TRBV4-3 to TRBJ2-1, with TRBD2 identical over 8 bases. The germline gives CDR1 LGHNA, CDR2 YSLEER. The trim removed 0 bases at V and 0 bases at J, leaving 4 bases unmatched. The length of the CDR3 is 17 residues. CDR3 in amino acids: CASSQDGSGASYNEQFF. DNA for the CDR3: TGCGCCAGCAGCCAAGATGGTAGCGGGGCCTCCTACAATGAGCAGTTCTTC.

The genes are TRBV13 and TRBJ1-2; TRBD1 is a possible D gene (6 bases). V lost 4 bases, J lost 2 bases, and 14 bases lay in between. The CDR3 loop spans 15 amino acids. Per the germline V gene, CDR1 is PRHDT and CDR2 is FYEKMQ (reference sequence). The CDR3 sequence is CASSSPPDRNYGYTF. In nucleotides, the CDR3 is TGTGCCAGCAGCTCCCCCCCTGACAGGAACTATGGCTACACCTTC.

A word on this clone: Other DNA sequences in this specimen translate into the identical CDR3. J is TRBJ1-6 and V is TRBV6-4, with 7 bases matching TRBD1. This CDR3 comprises 14 residues. Germline CDR1 and CDR2: MRHNA and SNTAGT. V lost 8 bases and J lost 13; bases outside the gene matches: 14. This chain's CDR3 is CASPRQNRGSPLHF. CDR3 sequence (DNA): TGTGCCAGCCCTAGACAAAACAGGGGTTCCCCCCTCCACTTT.

This clone was found a few times. The chain uses TRBV27 and TRBJ1-4; tentative D call: TRBD1 (5 bases). V lost 2 bases and J lost 3, with 19 bases in between. Germline loops: CDR1 MNHEY, CDR2 SMNVEV (reference sequence). CDR3 length equals 18 residues. The CDR3 sequence is CASSLTGLKPGANEKLFF. CDR3 DNA sequence: TGTGCCAGCAGTTTAACAGGCTTGAAACCTGGGGCTAATGAAAAACTGTTTTTT. Combining the CDR3 with reference TRBV27 and TRBJ1-4 gives the whole variable domain EAQVTQNPRYLITVTGKKLTVTCSQNMNHEYMSWYRQDPGLGLRQIYYSMNVEVTDKGDVPEGYKVSRKEKRNFPLILESPSPNQTSLYFCASSLTGLKPGANEKLFFGSGTQLSVL.

J is TRBJ1-2 and V is TRBV6-1; perhaps TRBD1 as D (6 bases). This CDR3 has 16 amino acids. Trimming pared 3 bases from V and 8 bases from J, leaving 22 bases between. Germline CDR1 is MNHNS and CDR2 is SASEGT. The CDR3 region has the DNA TGTGCCAGCAGTGATCATAGGACAGATTGCCTTAGGGGCTACACCTTC. Translation: CASSDHRTDCLRGYTF.

This clone was observed a handful of times. V gene TRBV28 combines with J gene TRBJ1-1, with D perhaps matching TRBD1 (5 bases). From germline, CDR1 is MDHEN and CDR2 SYDVKM. V dropped 1 base and J dropped 8 bases, with 8 bases sitting between them. CDR3 length: 12 residues. As DNA, the CDR3 is TGTGCCAGCAGTTTATCGTCAGGGGAAGCTTTCTTT. Encoded protein: CASSLSSGEAFF.

This clone was observed a single time. The chain recombines TRBV5-1 with TRBJ2-1, with 7 nucleotides matching TRBD2. CDR3 length: 15 residues. V was pared by 0 bases and J by 5 bases, with 5 bases of the junction left unmatched. CDR1 and CDR2 (germline): SGHRS, YFSETQ. The CDR3 spells CASSLGRGFNNEQFF. The DNA of the CDR3 is TGCGCCAGCAGCTTGGGGCGGGGGTTCAACAATGAGCAGTTCTTC.

This clone was seen a handful of times. The rearrangement joins TRBV5-1 to TRBJ2-7; TRBD1 agrees at 7 bases. The CDR3 has 13 amino acids. Losses at the gene ends were 1 base for V and 2 bases for J; bases not matched to a gene: 0. Per germline, CDR1 SGHRS and CDR2 YFSETQ. CDR3 DNA: TGCGCCAGCAGCTTGACAGGGGCCTACGAGCAGTACTTC. It translates to CASSLTGAYEQYF.

The chain links TRBV29-1 to TRBJ2-7, with 12 bases lining up with TRBD1. V gave up 6 bases and J gave up 2 bases; unmatched junction bases: 5. CDR1 and CDR2 from the germline V gene are SQVTM and ANQGSEA. The CDR3 is made up of 14 amino acids. This chain's CDR3 is CSVVGTGGPYEQYF. The CDR3 DNA sequence: TGCAGCGTGGTAGGGACAGGGGGCCCCTACGAGCAGTACTTC.

The chain employs TRBV18 and TRBJ2-3, with TRBD2 identical over 8 bases. Germline V gene lookup returns CDR1 KGHSH and CDR2 LQKENI. The CDR3 totals 16 residues. V was pared by 3 bases and J by 4 bases, with 9 bases of the junction left unmatched. The CDR3 DNA is TGTGCCAGCTCACCCTTCAAGCGGGAGTTCGCAGATACGCAGTATTTT. Protein: CASSPFKREFADTQYF.

This clone was seen only once. The chain joins TRBV9 to TRBJ1-2, with D unresolved. V was clipped by 2 bases and J by 6 bases, with 8 bases between them. Germline V gives CDR1 SGDLS, CDR2 YYNGEE. This CDR3 comprises 12 residues. In nucleotides, the CDR3 is TGTGCCAGCAGCGTTGGCCGTCATGGCTACACCTTC. Translated, it gives CASSVGRHGYTF.

V is TRBV19 and J is TRBJ1-5; 9 bases agree with TRBD1. The CDR3 totals 15 residues. The V gene end was trimmed by 7 bases and the J gene end by 0 bases; junction bases not matched to a gene: 4. Germline CDR1 is LNHDA and CDR2 is SQIVND (reference sequence). The CDR3 nucleotides read TGTGCCAGTACCACAGGGGGCTTTAGCAATCAGCCCCAGCATTTT. It codes for CASTTGGFSNQPQHF. The full variable domain, its missing parts supplied by reference TRBV19 and TRBJ1-5, is DGGITQSPKYLFRKEGQNVTLSCEQNLNHDAMYWYRQDPGQGLRLIYYSQIVNDFQKGDIAEGYSVSREKKESFPLTVTSAQKNPTAFYLCASTTGGFSNQPQHFGDGTRLSIL.

A single count supports this clone. Here the CDR3 reads CASSRGTGSGQPQHF. In DNA form, the CDR3 reads TGTGCCAGCAGCAGAGGGACAGGCTCGGGTCAGCCCCAGCATTTT. J is TRBJ1-5 and V is TRBV7-9, with TRBD1 identical over 8 bases. V trimming: 5 bases; J trimming: 6 bases; junction bases outside the gene matches: 9. This CDR3 region has 15 residues. The germline V gene encodes CDR1 SEHNR and CDR2 FQNEAQ (reference sequence).

V usage is TRBV12-5 and J usage is TRBJ2-1; TRBD2 might be the D (6 bases). The CDR3 consists of 17 residues. The germline CDR1 and CDR2 sequences are LGHNT and FRNRAP. Trimming took off 10 bases at V and 5 bases at J, with 27 bases between the two ends. The CDR3 loop reads CANWEDEGPGVHNEQFF. The CDR3 DNA sequence: TGTGCTAACTGGGAGGACGAGGGGCCTGGGGTCCACAATGAGCAGTTCTTC.

The V call is TRBV6-6, the J call TRBJ1-5, with 7 nucleotides matching TRBD1. V gave up 6 bases and J gave up 3 bases; unmatched junction bases: 2. CDR1 MNHNY and CDR2 SVGAGI come from the germline V gene (reference sequence). There are 13 residues in the CDR3. In DNA form, the CDR3 reads TGTGCCAGCAGGGGACAGTTCAATCAGCCCCAGCATTTT. Residues: CASRGQFNQPQHF.

The rearrangement joins TRBV6-5 to TRBJ1-2; 7 nucleotides line up with TRBD1. J gave up 8 bases and V 2 bases, and 14 bases lay outside the gene matches. The CDR3 totals 16 residues. Per the germline V gene, CDR1 is MNHEY and CDR2 is SVGAGI. CDR3 sequence (DNA): TGTGCCAGCAGTTACGCAGACAGGGACTCCCTTGACGGCTACACCTTC. Protein sequence: CASSYADRDSLDGYTF.